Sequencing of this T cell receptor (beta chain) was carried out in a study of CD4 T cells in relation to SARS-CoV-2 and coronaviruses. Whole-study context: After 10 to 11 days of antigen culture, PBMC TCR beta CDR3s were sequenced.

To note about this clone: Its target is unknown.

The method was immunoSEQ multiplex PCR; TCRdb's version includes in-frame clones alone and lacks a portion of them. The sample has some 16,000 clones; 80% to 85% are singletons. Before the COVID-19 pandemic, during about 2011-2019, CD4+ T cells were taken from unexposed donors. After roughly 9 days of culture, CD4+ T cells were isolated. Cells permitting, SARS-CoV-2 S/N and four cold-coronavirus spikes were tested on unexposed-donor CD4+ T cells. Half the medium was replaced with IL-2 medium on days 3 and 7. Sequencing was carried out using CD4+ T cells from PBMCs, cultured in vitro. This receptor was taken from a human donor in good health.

CDR3 in DNA: TGTGCCACCAGTGATTTACCAAACAGGCCCCAGAACACCGGGGAGCTGTTTTTT. Its translation: CATSDLPNRPQNTGELFF. This rearrangement joins TRBV24-1 to TRBJ2-2; a possible D gene is TRBD1 (5 bases). The V gene's germline CDR1 is KGHDR and CDR2 SFDVKD. The CDR3 loop spans 18 amino acids. The V and J ends lost 1 base and 1 base respectively, with 15 bases between them.